What follows is one TCR beta chain and its context. What it binds is not known. Separate from the approximately 670-subject first cohort, the approximately 120-subject validation cohort was the one that the donors belonged to. The repertoire was sequenced with immunoSEQ multiplex PCR; TCRdb's copy has only in-frame clones and lacks some. The sample contains approximately 59,000 clones, 80% to 95% of which appear only once. This record comes from a study of cytomegalovirus exposure and HLA in healthy donors. Study-wide findings and caveats: A few of the chains that were CMV-associated were confirmed in vitro to be specific for CMV antigens. TCR beta chains numbering more than 150 were designated cytomegalovirus-associated. Subsequent analysis revealed that first-cohort TCR clusters tended to co-occur in the 120 or so validation repertoires.

The CDR3 loop spans 13 amino acids. J lost 0 bases, V lost 4 bases, and 2 bases had no gene match. The germline V gene encodes CDR1 SQVTM and CDR2 ANQGSEA. The chain uses TRBV29-1 and TRBJ1-1, with 7 positions matching TRBD1. This sequence was found in a man younger than 35 in good health and CMV-seropositive. Sequenced input: PBMCs. The CDR3 DNA reads TGCAGCGTTGCGGACAGGCTGAACACTGAAGCTTTCTTT. Amino acids: CSVADRLNTEAFF.